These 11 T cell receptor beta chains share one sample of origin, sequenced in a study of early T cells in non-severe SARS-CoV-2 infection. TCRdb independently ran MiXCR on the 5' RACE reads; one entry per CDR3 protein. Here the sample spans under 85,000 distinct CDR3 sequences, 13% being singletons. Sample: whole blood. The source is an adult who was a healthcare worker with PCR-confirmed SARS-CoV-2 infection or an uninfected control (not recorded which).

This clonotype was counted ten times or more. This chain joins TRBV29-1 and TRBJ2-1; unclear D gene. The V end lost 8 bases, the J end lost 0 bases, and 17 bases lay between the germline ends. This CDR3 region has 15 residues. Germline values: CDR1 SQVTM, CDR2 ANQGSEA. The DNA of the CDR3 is TGCAGCTCCACCTTGACACCGGTCTCCTACAATGAGCAGTTCTTC. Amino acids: CSSTLTPVSYNEQFF.

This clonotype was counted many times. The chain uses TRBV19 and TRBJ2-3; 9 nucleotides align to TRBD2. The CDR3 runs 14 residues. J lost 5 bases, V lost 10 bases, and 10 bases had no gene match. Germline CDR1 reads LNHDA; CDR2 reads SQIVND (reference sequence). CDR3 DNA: TGTGCCACAGGGTTGGCGGGAGGGGTAGATACGCAGTATTTT. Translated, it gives CATGLAGGVDTQYF.

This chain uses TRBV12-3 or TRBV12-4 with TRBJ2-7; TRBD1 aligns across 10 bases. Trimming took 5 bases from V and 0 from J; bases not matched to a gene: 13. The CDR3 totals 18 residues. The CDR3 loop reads CASSPSTGGFVSSYEQYF. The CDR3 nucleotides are TGTGCCAGCAGTCCCTCGACAGGGGGCTTCGTTAGCTCCTACGAGCAGTACTTC.

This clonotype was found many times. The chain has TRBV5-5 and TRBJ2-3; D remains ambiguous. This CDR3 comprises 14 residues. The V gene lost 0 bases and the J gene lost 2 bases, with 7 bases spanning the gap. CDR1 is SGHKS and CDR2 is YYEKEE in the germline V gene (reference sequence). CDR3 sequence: CASSLVSLTDTQYF. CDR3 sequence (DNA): TGTGCCAGCAGCTTGGTCAGCCTCACAGATACGCAGTATTTT.

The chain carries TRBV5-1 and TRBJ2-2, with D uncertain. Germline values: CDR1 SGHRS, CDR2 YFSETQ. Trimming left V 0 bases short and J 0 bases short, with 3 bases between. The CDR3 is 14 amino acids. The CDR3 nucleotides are TGCGCCAGCAGCTTGGTTGCGAACACCGGGGAGCTGTTTTTT. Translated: CASSLVANTGELFF.

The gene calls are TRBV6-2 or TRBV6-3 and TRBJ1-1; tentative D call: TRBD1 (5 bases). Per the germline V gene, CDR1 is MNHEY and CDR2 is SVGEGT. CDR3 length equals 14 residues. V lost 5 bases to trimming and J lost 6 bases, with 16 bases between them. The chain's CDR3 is CASSPAMGGAEAFF. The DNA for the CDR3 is TGTGCCAGCAGTCCCGCAATGGGGGGAGCTGAAGCTTTCTTT.

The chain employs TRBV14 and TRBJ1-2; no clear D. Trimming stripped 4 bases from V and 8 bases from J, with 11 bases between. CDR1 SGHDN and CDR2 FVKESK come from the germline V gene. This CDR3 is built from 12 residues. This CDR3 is CASSRSAWGYTF. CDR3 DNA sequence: TGTGCCAGCAGCCGCAGTGCATGGGGCTACACCTTC. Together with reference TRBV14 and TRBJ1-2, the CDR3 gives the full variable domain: EAGVTQFPSHSVIEKGQTVTLRCDPISGHDNLYWYRRVMGKEIKFLLHFVKESKQDESGMPNNRFLAERTGGTYSTLKVQPAELEDSGVYFCASSRSAWGYTFGSGTRLTVV.

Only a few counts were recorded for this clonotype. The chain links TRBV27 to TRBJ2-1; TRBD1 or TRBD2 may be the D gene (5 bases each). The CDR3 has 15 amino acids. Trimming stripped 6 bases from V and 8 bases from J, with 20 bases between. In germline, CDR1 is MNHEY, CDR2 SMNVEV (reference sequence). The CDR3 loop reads CASRRFAGGGDEQFF. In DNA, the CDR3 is TGTGCCAGCAGGAGATTTGCTGGGGGTGGCGATGAGCAGTTCTTC.

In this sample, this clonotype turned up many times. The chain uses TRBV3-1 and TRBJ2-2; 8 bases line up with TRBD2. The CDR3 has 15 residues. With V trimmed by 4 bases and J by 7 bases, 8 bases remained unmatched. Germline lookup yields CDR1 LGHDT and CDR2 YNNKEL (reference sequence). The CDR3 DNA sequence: TGTGCCAGCAGCCCGAGTAGCGGGGAGGTCGGGGAGCTGTTTTTT. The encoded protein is CASSPSSGEVGELFF.

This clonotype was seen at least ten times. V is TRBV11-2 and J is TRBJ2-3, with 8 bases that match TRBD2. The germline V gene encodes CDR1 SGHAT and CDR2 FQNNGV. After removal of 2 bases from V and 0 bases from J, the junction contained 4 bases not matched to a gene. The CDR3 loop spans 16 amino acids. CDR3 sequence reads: CASSLRLALSTDTQYF. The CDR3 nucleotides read TGTGCCAGCAGCTTACGACTAGCGCTTAGCACAGATACGCAGTATTTT.

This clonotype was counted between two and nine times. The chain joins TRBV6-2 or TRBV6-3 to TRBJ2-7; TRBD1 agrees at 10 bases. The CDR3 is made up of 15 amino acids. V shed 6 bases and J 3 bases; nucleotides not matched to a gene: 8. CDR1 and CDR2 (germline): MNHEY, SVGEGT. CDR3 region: CASSLQGQGFYEQYF. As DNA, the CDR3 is TGTGCCAGCAGCCTACAGGGACAGGGGTTCTACGAGCAGTACTTC.